This T cell receptor beta chain emerged from a study of cytomegalovirus exposure and HLA in healthy donors. PCR primers comprised 60 Vbeta and 13 Jbeta primers. Clones were sequenced by immunoSEQ multiplex PCR, and TCRdb holds only the in-frame ones, with some missing. Its clone listing holds 45,000 to 60,000 clones. The sequenced sample consisted of PBMCs. The TCR comes from a woman aged 40 to 50 in good health and CMV-seronegative.

The CDR3 sequence: CASSLFSANQPQHF. The CDR3, as DNA: TGTGCCAGCAGTTTATTTAGCGCGAATCAGCCCCAGCATTTT. The chain is built from TRBV28 and TRBJ1-5; D is unclear. From germline, CDR1 is MDHEN and CDR2 SYDVKM. The CDR3 runs 14 residues. Trimming took 1 base from V and 4 from J, leaving 8 bases between them.